The T cell receptor beta chain under discussion was sequenced for a study of T cell responses to AZD1222 COVID-19 vaccine. Study-level background: Analyses pooled second doses at about 4 or about 12 weeks.

Findings of the study overall: Increases in Spike-specific TCR breadth and depth were seen after two AZD1222 doses.

The assay was immunoSEQ multiplex PCR, and TCRdb's table has in-frame clones only and misses some. The sample holds about 150,000 clones, 85% to 95% seen once. A note on this clone: Its antigen is not known.

The CDR3 is made up of 12 amino acids. The V end lost 1 base, the J end lost 6 bases, and 4 bases lay between the germline ends. Germline CDR1 is LGHNT and CDR2 is FRNRAP. The sequence was collected from an adult in good health. This chain joins TRBV12-5 and TRBJ1-5, with D unresolved. The sample in question was peripheral blood, obtained on day 0 of AZD1222 vaccination. The CDR3 DNA is TGTGCTAGTGGTTTGGGGTCTCAGCCCCAGCATTTT. It specifies CASGLGSQPQHF.